This section outlines one TCR beta chain sequence together with its context. What it binds is unknown. With 7 bases removed from V and 2 bases from J, the gap between germline ends came to 17 bases. Germline V gene data show CDR1 as MDHEN and CDR2 as SYDVKM. CDR3 length equals 15 residues. These data originate in a study of OX40 agonist ivuxolimab in advanced cancers. Findings and caveats of the study: Also present in some nonresponders was a low level of normalized T-cell clonal expansion. Clonal expansion in partial responders at 0.1-3.0 mg/kg ranked among the lowest.

TCRdb's copy holds only in-frame clones and misses some; the assay was immunoSEQ multiplex PCR. The sample comprises fewer than 95,000 clones, over 80% of which are singletons, and 0.4% to 0.55% rests with the top ten. The V and J genes are TRBV28 and TRBJ1-2, with D possibly TRBD1 on 6 matching bases. The sample here was CD4+ or CD8+ T cells sorted from blood, taken in a trial of the OX40 agonist ivuxolimab. This clonotype was sampled from an adult with an advanced solid tumor such as melanoma, head and neck, liver or kidney cancer. The CDR3 DNA follows: TGTGCCAGCACAGGATCTGGGACACCGAACTATGGCTACACCTTC. Translated: CASTGSGTPNYGYTF.